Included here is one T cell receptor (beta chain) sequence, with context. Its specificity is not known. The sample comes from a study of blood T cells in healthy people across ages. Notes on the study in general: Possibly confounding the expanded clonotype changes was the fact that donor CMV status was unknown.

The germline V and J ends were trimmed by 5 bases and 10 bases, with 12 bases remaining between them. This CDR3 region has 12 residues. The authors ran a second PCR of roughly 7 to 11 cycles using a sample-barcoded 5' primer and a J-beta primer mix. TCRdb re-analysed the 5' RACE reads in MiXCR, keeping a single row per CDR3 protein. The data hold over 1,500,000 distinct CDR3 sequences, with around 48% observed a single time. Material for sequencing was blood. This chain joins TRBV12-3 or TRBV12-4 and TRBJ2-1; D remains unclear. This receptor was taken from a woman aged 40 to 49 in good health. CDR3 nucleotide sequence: TGTGCCAGCAGTCCTACCCTGGAGGAGCAGTTCTTC. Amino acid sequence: CASSPTLEEQFF.